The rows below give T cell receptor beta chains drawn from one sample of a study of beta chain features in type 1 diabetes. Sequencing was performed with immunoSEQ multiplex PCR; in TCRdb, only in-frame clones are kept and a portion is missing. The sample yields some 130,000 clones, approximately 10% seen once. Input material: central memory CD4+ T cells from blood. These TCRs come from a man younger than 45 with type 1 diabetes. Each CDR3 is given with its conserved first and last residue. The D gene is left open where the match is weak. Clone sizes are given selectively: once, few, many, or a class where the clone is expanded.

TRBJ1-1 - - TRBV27 TGTGCCAGCAGTTTAAGAGCAGGGTTCCCTGAAGCTTTCTTT CASSLRAGFPEAFF
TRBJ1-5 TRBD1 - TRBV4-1 TGCGCCAGCAGCCAACTGGACAGGGAGGGCCAGCCCCAGCATTTT CASSQLDREGQPQHF
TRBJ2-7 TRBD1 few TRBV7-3 TGTGCCAGCAGCCCGGACAGGGGTTCCTACGAGCAGTACTTC CASSPDRGSYEQYF
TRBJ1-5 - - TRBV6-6 TGTGCCAGCAGGATAGTACAGGGATCTGCCTTTCAGCCCCAGCATTTT CASRIVQGSAFQPQHF
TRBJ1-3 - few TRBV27 TGTGCCAGCAGTAGGGGGAAAGGGAACACCATATATTTT CASSRGKGNTIYF
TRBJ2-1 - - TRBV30 TGTGCCTGGAGTGTAAGGTCTAGCGAATACAATGAGCAGTTCTTC CAWSVRSSEYNEQFF
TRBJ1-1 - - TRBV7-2 TGTGCCAGCAGCCTCAGGCTCATGAACACTGAAGCTTTCTTT CASSLRLMNTEAFF
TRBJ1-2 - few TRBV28 TGTGCCAGCAGTTTTCTACGTTATGGCTACACCTTC CASSFLRYGYTF
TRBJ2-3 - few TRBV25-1 TGTGCCAGCAGTGCCGATTACGGGGGTCCAAGCACAGATACGCAGTATTTT CASSADYGGPSTDTQYF
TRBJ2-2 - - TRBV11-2 TGTGCCAGCAGCCCCATGGCCCCGGGGATAACCGGGGAGCTGTTTTTT CASSPMAPGITGELFF
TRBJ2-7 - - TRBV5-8 TGTGCCAGCAGCCGAGAGAAAGGGGCCTCCTACGAGCAGTACTTC CASSREKGASYEQYF
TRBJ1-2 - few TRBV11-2 TGTGCCAGCAGCTCCGTCAGAGGAGGCTACACCTTC CASSSVRGGYTF
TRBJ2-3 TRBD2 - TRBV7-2 TGTGCCAGCAGCTTAGTGGCTAGCGGGGGGCCCGCAGATACGCAGTATTTT CASSLVASGGPADTQYF
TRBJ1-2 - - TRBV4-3 TGCGCCAGCAGCCAAGATCAGGTACCCCGGACACCGGCTTATGGCTACACCTTC CASSQDQVPRTPAYGYTF
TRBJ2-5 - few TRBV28 TGTGCCAGCAGTTTACAGTTCGAGACCCAGTACTTC CASSLQFETQYF
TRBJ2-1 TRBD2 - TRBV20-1 TGCAGTGGGGAGCGGGGGAATGAGCAGTTCTTC CSGERGNEQFF
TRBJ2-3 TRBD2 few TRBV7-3 TGTGCCAGCAGCTTAGGTAGCGGGGGTGGCACAGATACGCAGTATTTT CASSLGSGGGTDTQYF
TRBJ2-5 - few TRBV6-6 TGTGCCAGCAGTATAGGAAGGAGCCAAGAGACCCAGTACTTC CASSIGRSQETQYF
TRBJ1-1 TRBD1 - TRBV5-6 TGTGCCAGCAGCTTGATTGGACAGGGCACTGAAGCTTTCTTT CASSLIGQGTEAFF
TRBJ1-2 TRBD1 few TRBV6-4 TGTGCCAGCAGTGACACAGGGGGTAGACATGGCTACACCTTC CASSDTGGRHGYTF
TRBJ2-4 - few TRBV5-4 TGTGCCAGCAGAACTAACAGGGACGGTGACATTCAGTACTTC CASRTNRDGDIQYF
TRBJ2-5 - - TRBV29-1 TGCAGCGTTGAAAAAGTCCCTAGCGCGCCCCAAGAGACCCAGTACTTC CSVEKVPSAPQETQYF
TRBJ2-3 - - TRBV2 TGTGCCAGCCAGGGCCGTTCACGCGAAGATACGCAGTATTTT CASQGRSREDTQYF
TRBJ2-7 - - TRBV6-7 TGTGCCAGCAGTTACTCGAACAGGGTCGAGCAGTACTTC CASSYSNRVEQYF
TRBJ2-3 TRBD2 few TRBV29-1 TGCAGCGTTGGACTAGCGGGGGGGCAGTCAGATACGCAGTATTTT CSVGLAGGQSDTQYF
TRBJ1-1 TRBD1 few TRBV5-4 TGTGCCAGCAGCTCCTCTCAACAGGGGACTGAAGCTTTCTTT CASSSSQQGTEAFF
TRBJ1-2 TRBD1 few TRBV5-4 TGTGCCAGCAGCGGGGGACAGCGAGTGATAGGTGGCTACACCTTC CASSGGQRVIGGYTF
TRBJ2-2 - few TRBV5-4 TGTGCCAGCAGCGTCGACAGGGGGGAGCTGTTTTTT CASSVDRGELFF
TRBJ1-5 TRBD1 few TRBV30 TGTGCCTGGGGAGGGACAGAAAATCAGCCCCAGCATTTT CAWGGTENQPQHF
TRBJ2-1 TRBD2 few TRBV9 TGTGCCAGCAGCGTATTGGGGGGGAGGACCTACAATGAGCAGTTCTTC CASSVLGGRTYNEQFF
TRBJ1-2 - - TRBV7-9 TGTGCCAGCAACGTACAGGGCTTAAACTATGGCTACACCTTC CASNVQGLNYGYTF
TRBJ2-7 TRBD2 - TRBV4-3 TGCGCCAGCAGCCAAGATTGGGGCGGGGGGGCCTCCGAGCAGTACTTC CASSQDWGGGASEQYF
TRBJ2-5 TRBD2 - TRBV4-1 TGTGCCAGCAGCCAAACCGGGACTAGCGACCAAGAGACCCAGTACTTC CASSQTGTSDQETQYF
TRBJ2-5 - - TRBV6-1 TGTGCCAGCAGTCTCCCCCAAGAGACCCAGTACTTC CASSLPQETQYF
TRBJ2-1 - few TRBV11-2 TGTGCCAGCAGCTTCAGGGGCTCCAATGAGCAGTTCTTC CASSFRGSNEQFF
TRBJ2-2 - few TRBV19 TGTGCCACCTCCGAGGGCACCGGGGAGCTGTTTTTT CATSEGTGELFF
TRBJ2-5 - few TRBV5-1 TGCGCCAGCAGCTTGGTTGGCGGGGAAGAGACCCAGTACTTC CASSLVGGEETQYF
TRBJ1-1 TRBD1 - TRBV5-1 TGCGCCAGCAGCTTCCTTGACAGGGGCGCCGCCGGGGAACCTGAAGCTTTCTTT CASSFLDRGAAGEPEAFF
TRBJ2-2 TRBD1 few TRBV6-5 TGTGCCAGCAGTTACGGGACAGGGCCCGGGGAGCTGTTTTTT CASSYGTGPGELFF
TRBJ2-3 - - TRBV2 TGTGCCAGCGGGCTACACGGCACAGATACGCAGTATTTT CASGLHGTDTQYF
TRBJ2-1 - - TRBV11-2 TGTGCCAGCAGCTTATCGGGGGGCACCTACAATGAGCAGTTCTTC CASSLSGGTYNEQFF
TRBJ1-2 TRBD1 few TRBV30 TGTGCCTGGAGTGTAGCCGGACAGGCGCGTAACTATGGCTACACCTTC CAWSVAGQARNYGYTF
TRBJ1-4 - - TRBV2 TGTGCCAGCAGGCCAGGAACCCAAAAACTGTTTTTT CASRPGTQKLFF
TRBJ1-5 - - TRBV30 TGTGCCTGGAGTGTAAGGGGGAGTTCGAACCAGCCCCAGCATTTT CAWSVRGSSNQPQHF
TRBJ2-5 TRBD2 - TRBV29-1 TGCAGCGCCGAACGGGGGGGGCAAGAGACCCAGTACTTC CSAERGGQETQYF
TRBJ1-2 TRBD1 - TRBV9 TGTGCCAGCAGCGCCCAACAGGGGACCGCTGGCTACACCTTC CASSAQQGTAGYTF
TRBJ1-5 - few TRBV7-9 TGTGCCGGAAACCGGAGGTATCAGCCCCAGCATTTT CAGNRRYQPQHF
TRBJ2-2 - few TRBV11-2 TGTGCCAGCAGCTTAGGGGGACACAGTGGAGGGGAGCTGTTTTTT CASSLGGHSGGELFF
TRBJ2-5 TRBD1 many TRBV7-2 TGTGCCAGCAGCTACGGACAGGGGATTTGGGAGACCCAGTACTTC CASSYGQGIWETQYF
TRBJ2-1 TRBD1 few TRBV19 TGTGCCAGTAGTATAGATAACAGGGGCCACTACAATGAGCAGTTCTTC CASSIDNRGHYNEQFF
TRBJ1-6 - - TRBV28 TGTGCCAGCAGTTTTGAGACAGTCCCACACTTT CASSFETVPHF
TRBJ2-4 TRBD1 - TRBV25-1 TGTGCCAGCAGAACGGACAGGGAAGCCAAAAACATTCAGTACTTC CASRTDREAKNIQYF
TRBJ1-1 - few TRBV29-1 TGCAGCGTTGGACAGTTAACGAACACTGAAGCTTTCTTT CSVGQLTNTEAFF
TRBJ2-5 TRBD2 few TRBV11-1 TGTGCCAGCAGCCGTAGCGGGATGTACCAAGAGACCCAGTACTTC CASSRSGMYQETQYF
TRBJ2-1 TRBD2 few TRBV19 TGTGCCAGTAGTGTGTTTGGCGGGGGGAACTCCAATGAGCAGTTCTTC CASSVFGGGNSNEQFF